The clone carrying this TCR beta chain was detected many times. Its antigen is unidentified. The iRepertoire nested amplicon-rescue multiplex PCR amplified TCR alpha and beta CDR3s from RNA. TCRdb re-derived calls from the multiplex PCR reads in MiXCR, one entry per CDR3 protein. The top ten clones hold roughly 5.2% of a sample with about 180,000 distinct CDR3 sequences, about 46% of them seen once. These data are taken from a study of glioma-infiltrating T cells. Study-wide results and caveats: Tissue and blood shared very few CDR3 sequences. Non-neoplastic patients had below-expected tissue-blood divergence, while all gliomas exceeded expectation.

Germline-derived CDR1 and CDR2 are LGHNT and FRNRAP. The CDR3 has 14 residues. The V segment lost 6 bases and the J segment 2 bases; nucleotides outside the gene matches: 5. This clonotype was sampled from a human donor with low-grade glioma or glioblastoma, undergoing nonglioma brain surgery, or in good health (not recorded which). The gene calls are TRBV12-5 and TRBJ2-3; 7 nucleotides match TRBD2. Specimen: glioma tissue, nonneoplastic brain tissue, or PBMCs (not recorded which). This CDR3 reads CASGTGTTTDTQYF. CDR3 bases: TGTGCTAGTGGCACCGGGACTACCACAGATACGCAGTATTTT. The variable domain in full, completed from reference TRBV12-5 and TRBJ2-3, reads DARVTQTPRHKVTEMGQEVTMRCQPILGHNTVFWYRQTMMQGLELLAYFRNRAPLDDSGMPKDRFSAEMPDATLATLKIQPSEPRDSAVYFCASGTGTTTDTQYFGPGTRLTVL.